The 13 T cell receptor beta chains reported below all come from one sample, sequenced in a study of regulatory T cells in long-lasting Graves disease. Arm-PCR of CDR3 regions and iRepertoire HTBI primers were used to build TCR beta libraries. Using its own MiXCR run on the multiplex PCR reads, TCRdb lists one record per CDR3 protein. The table has hundreds of thousands of distinct CDR3 sequences, approximately 23% seen once. As to time point: persistent/refractory GD, antithyroid drugs over 5 years with positive TRAb. RNA from PBMCs was the source of the TCR library. The sequences come from peripheral blood mononuclear cells (PBMCs), collected when the disease was refractory, from a patient treated with antithyroid drugs. These receptors were obtained from a female donor with Graves disease.

The chain has TRBV25-1 and TRBJ2-1, with unresolved D. The V gene's germline CDR1 is MGHDK and CDR2 SYGVNS. Between the trimmed V and J ends, which lost 1 base and 6 bases, there was a span of 19 bases. CDR3 size: 17 residues. The CDR3: CASSESASSMVRNEQFF. The CDR3 nucleotides are TGTGCCAGCAGTGAATCGGCATCTTCCATGGTACGCAATGAGCAGTTCTTC.

This clonotype occurred a few times. The junction departs from the called germline gene at one end, perhaps through a read error. J is TRBJ2-7 and V is TRBV6-2 or TRBV6-3, with 10 bases that match TRBD1. Germline CDR1 MNHEY, CDR2 SVGEGT. The CDR3 covers 13 residues. CDR3 residues: CASSSGTGVSLIF. The DNA for the CDR3 is TGTGCCAGCAGTTCCGGGACAGGGGTTTCCCTAATCTTC.

This clonotype was detected ten times or more. The J gene is TRBJ1-1, the V gene TRBV20-1, with unresolved D. The CDR3 is 10 amino acids. The V end was cut by 5 bases, the J end by 6 bases, with 7 bases between. Germline lookup yields CDR1 DFQATT and CDR2 SNEGSKA (reference sequence). The CDR3 region has the DNA TGCAGTGCTTCACAGCCTGAAGCTTTCTTT. This encodes CSASQPEAFF.

This clonotype was seen many times. This chain uses TRBV12-5 with TRBJ1-2; D is ambiguous. The germline V and J ends were trimmed by 2 bases and 3 bases, with 10 bases remaining between them. The CDR3 runs to 14 residues. From germline, CDR1 is LGHNT and CDR2 FRNRAP. The CDR3 DNA sequence: TGTGCTAGTGGTTTGTCAGATCTGGACTATGGCTACACCTTC. This translates into CASGLSDLDYGYTF.

The chain joins TRBV5-1 to TRBJ1-2; unclear D gene. CDR3 length: 14 amino acids. CDR1 and CDR2 (germline): SGHRS, YFSETQ. V lost 4 bases to trimming and J lost 2 bases, with 12 bases between them. The CDR3 is CASSVGTTNYGYTF. The CDR3 bases are TGCGCCAGCAGCGTTGGTACAACCAACTATGGCTACACCTTC.

In its sample, this clonotype was seen a few times. This CDR3 is CASSLDLAGEETQYF. Written as DNA, the CDR3 is TGTGCCAGCAGCTTAGATCTAGCGGGGGAAGAGACCCAGTACTTC. This rearrangement joins TRBV7-2 to TRBJ2-5; 10 nucleotides line up with TRBD2. CDR3 length: 15 residues. The germline gives CDR1 SGHTA, CDR2 FQGNSA. After removal of 1 base from V and 3 bases from J, the junction contained 2 bases not matched to a gene.

The V call is TRBV25-1, the J call TRBJ2-5, with TRBD2 as a possible D gene (5 bases). Germline V gene sequence: CDR1 MGHDK, CDR2 SYGVNS. Trimming stripped 6 bases from V and 7 bases from J, with 15 bases between. There are 13 residues in the CDR3. The CDR3 reads CASRMGSGGTQYF. DNA for the CDR3: TGTGCCAGCAGGATGGGGAGCGGTGGGACCCAGTACTTC.

This clonotype occurred many times. The chain joins TRBV28 to TRBJ1-1; a weak D match, TRBD1 (5 bases). Germline CDR1 reads MDHEN; CDR2 reads SYDVKM. This CDR3 is 15 amino acids long. The germline V and J ends were trimmed by 8 bases and 1 base, with 17 bases remaining between them. The CDR3 reads CASAPLGRENTEAFF. The CDR3 DNA reads TGTGCCAGCGCCCCTTTGGGCAGGGAGAACACTGAAGCTTTCTTT.

V is TRBV28 and J is TRBJ1-4; D might be TRBD1 (5 bases). Germline CDR1 is MDHEN and CDR2 is SYDVKM. CDR3 length: 13 residues. V was shortened by 7 bases and J by 5 bases, with 11 bases between the two germline ends. CDR3 amino acids: CASNVWGNEKLFF. The CDR3 bases are TGTGCCAGCAATGTTTGGGGGAATGAAAAACTGTTTTTT.

The rearrangement uses TRBV7-9 and TRBJ1-4; D not resolved. This CDR3 is 13 amino acids long. Germline V gives CDR1 SEHNR, CDR2 FQNEAQ (reference sequence). V lost 3 bases to trimming and J lost 5 bases, with 7 bases between them. CDR3 loop: CASSFSGNEKLFF. The CDR3 DNA sequence: TGTGCCAGCAGCTTTAGTGGGAATGAAAAACTGTTTTTT.

This clonotype appeared a few times. Here the CDR3 reads CASSQAGTGGHGYTF. DNA of the CDR3: TGCGCCAGCAGCCAAGCCGGGACAGGGGGCCATGGCTACACCTTC. This rearrangement joins TRBV4-1 to TRBJ1-2; 12 bases match TRBD1. This CDR3 has 15 residues. Trimming at V came to 1 base and at J to 6 bases, leaving 3 bases not matched to a gene. Germline-derived CDR1 and CDR2 are MGHRA and YSYEKL.

The chain couples TRBV7-3 to TRBJ2-1; 9 bases fit TRBD1. The germline V gene has CDR1 SGHTA and CDR2 FQGTGA. The V segment lost 4 bases and the J segment 8 bases; nucleotides outside the gene matches: 12. The CDR3 spans 16 residues. The CDR3 nucleotides are TGTGCCAGCAGCTCACAAGCGGGACAGGGTATAGATGAGCAGTTCTTC. This encodes CASSSQAGQGIDEQFF.

V and J are TRBV20-1 and TRBJ2-5, with D possibly called TRBD1 or TRBD2 (6 bases each). The CDR3 is 13 amino acids. The V and J ends lost 6 bases and 3 bases respectively, with 14 bases between them. The germline CDR1 and CDR2 sequences are DFQATT and SNEGSKA (reference sequence). This CDR3 reads CSAPGAGEETQYF. DNA of the CDR3: TGCAGTGCGCCGGGGGCGGGCGAAGAGACCCAGTACTTC.